The 22 T cell receptor beta chains listed next were all sequenced from one sample in a study of CD8 T cells in ankylosing spondylitis (TCRdb year 2017). Library method: 5' RACE. Sequenced using an Illumina HiSeq 2500. The raw public data were reprocessed by TCRdb itself: fastp quality trimming at Q25, MiXCR clonotype calling, in-frame beta chains only. Each CDR3 protein gets just one entry, which takes the most common genes and DNA from the rows behind it. The sample contains about 140,000 distinct CDR3 sequences, more than 5.5% of them found a single time. Clones ranked in the top ten supply 12% of the sample. The sample comprised blood, either unsorted or a sorted T cell fraction (not recorded which). The receptors shown here come from a female donor with ankylosing spondylitis or in good health (not recorded which).

This clonotype was recorded many times. The CDR3 loop reads CASTSDRGKAFF. The CDR3 DNA is TGTGCCAGTACATCCGACAGGGGTAAAGCTTTCTTT. V usage is TRBV19 and J usage is TRBJ1-1, with TRBD1 matching over 8 bases. Germline V gene data show CDR1 as LNHDA and CDR2 as SQIVND (reference sequence). CDR3 size: 12 residues. Trimming cost V 7 bases and J 9 bases; bases outside gene matches: 7.

This clonotype has more than one count but fewer than ten. The rearrangement joins TRBV27 to TRBJ1-2; TRBD1 matches at 11 bases. The CDR3 is made up of 18 amino acids. Germline V gene lookup returns CDR1 MNHEY and CDR2 SMNVEV (reference sequence). V lost 2 bases and J lost 5; bases outside the gene matches: 13. CDR3 sequence reads: CASSLRPNSRDRGYGYTF. As DNA, the CDR3 is TGTGCCAGCAGTTTAAGGCCCAACTCCAGGGACAGGGGGTATGGCTACACCTTC.

This clonotype appeared many times. The CDR3 here is CASSFTGQGLNEQFF. CDR3 coding DNA: TGTGCCAGCAGTTTTACGGGACAGGGGTTGAATGAGCAGTTCTTC. J is TRBJ2-1 and V is TRBV12-3 or TRBV12-4; TRBD1 aligns across 10 bases. The CDR3 runs 15 residues. After removal of 3 bases from V and 7 bases from J, the junction contained 6 bases not matched to a gene.

This clonotype was counted many times. The chain is built from TRBV28 and TRBJ1-2, with TRBD1 identical over 8 bases. Germline CDR1 MDHEN, CDR2 SYDVKM. The V and J ends lost 1 base and 8 bases, in that order; junction bases with no gene match: 6. This CDR3 spans 14 amino acids. CDR3 coding DNA: TGTGCCAGCAGTTTATTGACAGGGGTAGCGGGCTACACCTTC. Protein sequence: CASSLLTGVAGYTF.

The V and J genes are TRBV28 and TRBJ1-1; weak D call: TRBD1 (6 bases). This CDR3 has 15 residues. V was trimmed by 3 bases and J by 1 base, leaving 12 bases between them. CDR1 is MDHEN, CDR2 SYDVKM, per germline. The CDR3 is CASSFGRGGNTEAFF. The CDR3 bases are TGTGCCAGCAGTTTCGGCAGGGGAGGGAACACTGAAGCTTTCTTT.

Only a few counts were recorded for this clonotype. The CDR3 spells CASSYEQGSEQYF. CDR3 DNA: TGCGCCAGCAGCTACGAACAGGGGAGCGAGCAGTACTTC. The chain couples TRBV5-1 to TRBJ2-7, with TRBD1 identical over 7 bases. After removal of 3 bases from V and 6 bases from J, the junction contained 6 bases not matched to a gene. Germline V gives CDR1 SGHRS, CDR2 YFSETQ. CDR3 length equals 13 residues.

This clonotype was observed at least ten times. The rearrangement joins TRBV12-3 or TRBV12-4 to TRBJ1-4, with 8 bases fitting TRBD1. There are 15 residues in the CDR3. V gave up 6 bases and J gave up 8 bases; unmatched junction bases: 11. The DNA for the CDR3 is TGTGCCAGCAGACCAGGGACAGGTCTTTCGGAAAAACTGTTTTTT. This codes for CASRPGTGLSEKLFF.

Turning to this clonotype: This clone may be a read error of a much larger clone one base away. This rearrangement joins TRBV12-3 or TRBV12-4 to TRBJ2-4; TRBD1 matches at 7 bases. Trimming cost V 6 bases and J 9 bases; bases outside gene matches: 8. The CDR3 consists of 13 residues. In DNA, the CDR3 is TGTGCCAGCAGCTCGGACAGGTCAGGCATTCAGTACTTC. Protein: CASSSDRSGIQYF.

This clonotype was observed many times. V gene TRBV5-1 combines with J gene TRBJ1-1, with D maybe TRBD1 (6 bases). The CDR3 has 12 residues. Trimming cost V 0 bases and J 10 bases, with 10 bases left between them. The germline gives CDR1 SGHRS, CDR2 YFSETQ. Written as DNA, the CDR3 is TGCGCCAGCAGCTTGGCCGAGGGGGGAGCTTTCTTT. Its translation: CASSLAEGGAFF.

The gene calls are TRBV7-2 and TRBJ2-7; D gene uncertain. Germline V gene lookup returns CDR1 SGHTA and CDR2 FQGNSA. V was shortened by 3 bases and J by 6 bases, with 9 bases between the two germline ends. There are 12 residues in the CDR3. The CDR3 sequence: CASSFAQREQYF. The CDR3 coding sequence is TGTGCCAGCAGCTTCGCGCAGCGCGAGCAGTACTTC.

This clonotype was counted at least ten times. The J gene is TRBJ2-7, the V gene TRBV20-1; 12 positions agree with TRBD2. V shed 2 bases, J shed 0 bases, and the junction held 2 bases outside the gene matches. Per germline, CDR1 DFQATT and CDR2 SNEGSKA (reference sequence). The CDR3 has 15 residues. Here the CDR3 DNA reads TGCAGTGCTAGATCGACTAGCGGGGGCTCCTACGAGCAGTACTTC. This gives the protein CSARSTSGGSYEQYF.

The table lists this clonotype with many counts. This chain joins TRBV19 and TRBJ1-4; D is undetermined. V was cut by 9 bases and J by 0 bases, with 14 bases left in between. CDR1 and CDR2 (germline): LNHDA, SQIVND (reference sequence). The CDR3 is 15 amino acids. CDR3 DNA sequence: TGTGCCAGCCGACCCGGGGTCACAACTAATGAAAAACTGTTTTTT. This codes for CASRPGVTTNEKLFF.

This clonotype was seen many times. The rearrangement joins TRBV6-5 to TRBJ1-2, with D unresolved. V gave up 4 bases and J gave up 0 bases, with 6 bases separating them. The CDR3 is 13 residues long. Germline V gene sequence: CDR1 MNHEY, CDR2 SVGAGI. CDR3 DNA: TGTGCCAGCAGTTCGGCCTCTAACTATGGCTACACCTTC. Translated: CASSSASNYGYTF.

Turning to this clonotype: Possible read error: a much larger clone is one base away. The genes are TRBV20-1 and TRBJ1-2; D gene ambiguous. Germline V gene sequence: CDR1 DFQATT, CDR2 SNEGSKA (reference sequence). Trimming removed 4 bases from V and 8 bases from J, with 14 bases in between. The CDR3 extends over 12 amino acids. CDR3 nucleotide sequence: TGCAGTGCTACTCAGGTCGGGCGCGGCTACACCTTC. Encoded protein: CSATQVGRGYTF.

This clonotype was seen repeatedly, ten times or more. V is TRBV5-1 and J is TRBJ1-1, with D possibly TRBD1 on 6 matching bases. Germline assignment: CDR1 SGHRS and CDR2 YFSETQ. V lost 2 bases, J lost 2 bases, and 13 bases lay in between. The length of the CDR3 is 15 residues. CDR3 DNA: TGCGCCAGCAGCTTACCCGGGACACGAAACACTGAAGCTTTCTTT. It specifies CASSLPGTRNTEAFF.

This clonotype has ten or more counts. This chain connects TRBV4-1 to TRBJ2-2; TRBD1 is a possible D gene (5 bases). Germline CDR1 is MGHRA and CDR2 is YSYEKL. Trimming stripped 0 bases from V and 4 bases from J, with 12 bases between. The CDR3 spans 16 residues. The CDR3 loop is CASSQDGRASTGELFF. Written as DNA, the CDR3 is TGCGCCAGCAGCCAAGACGGCAGGGCCTCCACCGGGGAGCTGTTTTTT.

In this sample, this clonotype turned up many times. V and J are TRBV5-1 and TRBJ1-2, with D perhaps TRBD1 (6 bases). The germline CDR1 and CDR2 sequences are SGHRS and YFSETQ. Trimming shortened V by 3 bases and J by 3 bases, and 18 bases separated the two germline ends. The length of the CDR3 is 16 residues. CDR3 nucleotides: TGCGCCAGCAGCTCACAGGGTAGGTCATCGGACTATGGCTACACCTTC. This sequence encodes CASSSQGRSSDYGYTF.

The V and J genes are TRBV7-2 and TRBJ1-1; 8 nucleotides match TRBD1. Germline lookup yields CDR1 SGHTA and CDR2 FQGNSA. Trimming took 3 bases from V and 1 from J; bases not matched to a gene: 10. The CDR3 runs to 17 residues. The DNA for the CDR3 is TGTGCCAGCAGCTTGGGACCCGCAGGGGGCACGAACACTGAAGCTTTCTTT. Its translation: CASSLGPAGGTNTEAFF.

The table lists this clonotype with many counts. The rearrangement links TRBV6-1 to TRBJ2-7; tentative D call: TRBD2 (6 bases). Germline CDR1 MNHNS, CDR2 SASEGT. The V end was cut by 8 bases, the J end by 0 bases, with 14 bases between. The CDR3 consists of 14 residues. The CDR3 loop is CASSSGSYSYEQYF. The CDR3 DNA reads as TGTGCCAGCTCTTCCGGGAGTTACTCCTACGAGCAGTACTTC.

This clonotype was recorded many times. V and J are TRBV6-5 and TRBJ1-2, with no clear D. Trimming left V 0 bases short and J 8 bases short, with 10 bases between. Germline values: CDR1 MNHEY, CDR2 SVGAGI. The CDR3 sequence is 13 residues long. Here the CDR3 DNA reads TGTGCCAGCAGTTACTCGGGAGAGGAGGGCTACACCTTC. Protein sequence: CASSYSGEEGYTF.

This clonotype appeared many times. The CDR3 region has the DNA TGTGCCAGCAGCGTAGCTGTTGGGTTAGAAGGAGATGAGCAGTACTTC. This translates into CASSVAVGLEGDEQYF. V is TRBV9 and J is TRBJ2-7; the D is unclear. Germline lookup yields CDR1 SGDLS and CDR2 YYNGEE. V lost 0 bases and J 7 bases, leaving 20 bases between the germline ends. The CDR3 runs 16 residues. Combining the CDR3 with reference TRBV9 and TRBJ2-7 gives the whole variable domain DSGVTQTPKHLITATGQRVTLRCSPRSGDLSVYWYQQSLDQGLQFLIQYYNGEERAKGNILERFSAQQFPDLHSELNLSSLELGDSALYFCASSVAVGLEGDEQYFGPGTRLTVT.

This clonotype came up many times. The chain combines TRBV6-5 with TRBJ2-1; no definite D call. The CDR3 totals 15 residues. V dropped 0 bases and J dropped 4 bases, with 10 bases sitting between them. The V gene's germline CDR1 is MNHEY and CDR2 SVGAGI. The CDR3 region has the DNA TGTGCCAGCAGTTACTCGCTCCCGGAATACAATGAGCAGTTCTTC. It encodes CASSYSLPEYNEQFF.